The entry that follows covers one T cell receptor beta chain sequence. Its specificity is not known. This sample stems from a study of T cells after posttransplantation cyclophosphamide. Study outcomes and limitations: Later post-transplant blood repertoires were often dominated by donor CD8+ memory clones. TRB clonality was highly associated with recipient CMV seropositivity and reactivation. Skin or GI-infiltrating T cells shared few TRB sequences with blood.

Trimming shortened V by 6 bases and J by 3 bases, and 17 bases separated the two germline ends. CDR3 length equals 15 residues. Germline CDR1 reads MDHEN; CDR2 reads SYDVKM. The table came from immunoSEQ multiplex PCR; TCRdb's copy has only in-frame clones and leaves some out. The sample holds 7,500 to 10,000 clones; approximately 82% are singletons and the top ten take about 15%. Busulfan-fludarabine conditioning, marrow transplant, and cyclophosphamide on days +3 and +4 were administered. This chain connects TRBV28 to TRBJ1-1; possibly TRBD1 for D (5 bases). This sequence was found in a female patient aged 40-50 years who received an allogeneic stem cell transplant from a related donor, was CMV-positive, and had no GVHD. Some T cells could come from the graft donor. The sample consisted of PBMCs, taken 1,800 to 2,000 days after a stem cell transplant with posttransplant cyclophosphamide. CDR3 loop: CASRTGALGDTEAFF. In nucleotides, the CDR3 is TGTGCCAGCAGGACTGGGGCCCTTGGCGACACTGAAGCTTTCTTT.